This T cell receptor (beta chain) was observed in a study of T cells after posttransplantation cyclophosphamide. Study-wide findings and caveats: TRB clonality was highly associated with recipient CMV seropositivity and reactivation.

Cells defined as naive were viable CD3+CD4+ or CD3+CD8+ and CCR7+CD45RA+CD45RO-CD95-CD27+CD28+. Peripheral blood was collected from the related graft donor on the marrow donation day. TCRdb's copy holds only in-frame clones and misses some; the assay was immunoSEQ multiplex PCR. The table shows approximately 30,000 clones, with around 90% occurring only once. CDR3 length: 15 amino acids. Germline assignment: CDR1 SGHRS and CDR2 YFSETQ. V lost 4 bases and J 1 base, leaving 12 bases between the germline ends. Worth noting for this clone: No antigen is known for it.

This receptor was taken from a woman aged 55-69 years in good health, CMV-negative, and a related stem cell transplant donor. Sequencing was performed on naive CD4+ T cells sorted from PBMCs. The V and J genes are TRBV5-1 and TRBJ1-5; perhaps TRBD1 as D (6 bases). Here the CDR3 reads CASSLDSPSNQPQHF. DNA of the CDR3: TGCGCCAGCAGCCTGGACAGCCCAAGCAATCAGCCCCAGCATTTT.